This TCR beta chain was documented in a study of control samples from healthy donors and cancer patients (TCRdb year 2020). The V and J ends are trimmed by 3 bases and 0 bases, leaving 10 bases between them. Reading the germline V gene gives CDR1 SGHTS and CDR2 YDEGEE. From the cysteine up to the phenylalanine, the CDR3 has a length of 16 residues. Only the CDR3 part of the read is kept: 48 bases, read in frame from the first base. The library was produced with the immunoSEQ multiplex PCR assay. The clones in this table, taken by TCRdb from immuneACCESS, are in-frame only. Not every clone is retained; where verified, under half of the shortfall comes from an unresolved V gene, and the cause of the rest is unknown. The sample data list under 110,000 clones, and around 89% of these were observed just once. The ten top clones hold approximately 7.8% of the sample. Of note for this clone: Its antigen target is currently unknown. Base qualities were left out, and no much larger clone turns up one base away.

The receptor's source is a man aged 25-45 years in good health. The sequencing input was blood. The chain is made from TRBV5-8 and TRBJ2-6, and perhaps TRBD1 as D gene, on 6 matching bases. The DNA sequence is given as TGTGCCAGCAGCTCCACAGGGAACTCTGGGGCCAACGTCCTGACTTTC. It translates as CASSSTGNSGANVLTF.